This record looks at one TCR beta chain sequence and its context. These data come from a study of blood T cell repertoires in COVID-19. Clones were read by immunoSEQ multiplex PCR, and TCRdb kept only the in-frame ones, dropping some. The sample records some 200,000 clones, approximately 87% being singletons. The V end was cut by 3 bases, the J end by 6 bases, with 6 bases between. The CDR3 has 12 amino acids. In germline, CDR1 is LGHDT, CDR2 YNNKEL (reference sequence). The sequencing sample was made of peripheral blood. This receptor was obtained from a woman in her seventies with acute or convalescent COVID-19. The chain carries TRBV3-1 (or the pseudogene TRBV3-2) and TRBJ2-1; D is uncertain. The DNA of the CDR3 is TGTGCCAGCAGCCATCTCGGCAATGAGCAGTTCTTC. Residues: CASSHLGNEQFF.